The next 28 T cell receptor beta chains were all read from a single sample in a study of beta chain features in type 1 diabetes. Of the isolated RNA, all was reverse transcribed, and so the sequenced material was expressed TCRB transcripts. Clones were read by immunoSEQ multiplex PCR, and TCRdb kept only the in-frame ones, dropping some. The sample lists over 650,000 clones; around 15% were seen once. These receptors' targets are unknown. Overall study findings and caveats: TCRB CDR3s from Type 1 diabetes patients were moderately but significantly shorter in all four CD4+ subsets.

Sequencing used naive CD4+ T cells from blood. The receptor source for this set is a man aged 18 to 30 with type 1 diabetes.

The chain is built from TRBV30 and TRBJ1-1; TRBD1 agrees at 8 bases. The trim removed 3 bases at V and 4 bases at J, leaving 4 bases unmatched. The CDR3 spans 13 residues. Germline V gene sequence: CDR1 GTSNPN, CDR2 SVGIG (reference sequence). The CDR3 nucleotides are TGTGCCTGGAGAGGACAGGGAAGCACTGAAGCTTTCTTT. The encoded protein is CAWRGQGSTEAFF.

This clone was observed a few times. CDR3 sequence (DNA): TGTGCCAGCAGCCTCAGCGGGAGGTTCCACAATGAGCAGTTCTTC. This encodes CASSLSGRFHNEQFF. V and J are TRBV7-2 and TRBJ2-1; TRBD2 matches 9 bases. The V gene end was trimmed by 5 bases and the J gene end by 5 bases; junction bases not matched to a gene: 7. Germline assignment: CDR1 SGHTA and CDR2 FQGNSA. The CDR3 consists of 15 residues.

This clone was seen a handful of times. The rearrangement uses TRBV11-2 and TRBJ2-2; 9 bases map to TRBD2. The CDR3 loop spans 17 amino acids. The germline V gene encodes CDR1 SGHAT and CDR2 FQNNGV. Trimming took 2 bases from V and 2 from J; bases not matched to a gene: 6. Here the CDR3 DNA reads TGTGCCAGCAGCTTAAGGGAGACTAGCGGTAACACCGGGGAGCTGTTTTTT. This gives the protein CASSLRETSGNTGELFF. The full variable domain, in which reference TRBV11-2 and TRBJ2-2 provide the parts outside the CDR3, is EAGVAQSPRYKIIEKRQSVAFWCNPISGHATLYWYQQILGQGPKLLIQFQNNGVVDDSQLPKDRFSAERLKGVDSTLKIQPAKLEDSAVYLCASSLRETSGNTGELFFGEGSRLTVL.

This clone has a handful of counts. CDR3 amino acids: CSARRGSDTQYF. In DNA, the CDR3 is TGCAGCGCACGAAGGGGTTCAGATACGCAGTATTTT. V usage is TRBV29-1 and J usage is TRBJ2-3, with D tentatively TRBD1 (5 bases). The CDR3 has 12 amino acids. Germline V gives CDR1 SQVTM, CDR2 ANQGSEA. V shed 7 bases and J shed 4 bases, with 12 bases lying between them.

The chain is built from TRBV29-1 and TRBJ1-1; possible D gene TRBD1, 6 bases. Germline-derived CDR1 and CDR2 are SQVTM and ANQGSEA. Trimming cost V 4 bases and J 6 bases, with 18 bases left between them. The CDR3 has 14 amino acids. The CDR3 DNA follows: TGCAGCGTTGGAGAGACAGGAGGATTGGCTGAAGCTTTCTTT. Translating gives CSVGETGGLAEAFF.

There are a few counts of this clone. This chain connects TRBV27 to TRBJ2-5, with D tentatively TRBD1 or TRBD2 (5 bases each). CDR1 and CDR2 from the germline V gene are MNHEY and SMNVEV (reference sequence). This CDR3 is 14 amino acids long. V was clipped by 3 bases and J by 0 bases, with 8 bases between them. The DNA for the CDR3 is TGTGCCAGCAGTTTTTGGGGGTACCAAGAGACCCAGTACTTC. It yields the protein CASSFWGYQETQYF.

The chain links TRBV9 to TRBJ2-1; TRBD2 matches 9 bases. CDR3 length equals 15 residues. The V segment lost 4 bases and the J segment 6 bases; nucleotides outside the gene matches: 8. Germline loops: CDR1 SGDLS, CDR2 YYNGEE. The CDR3 protein is CASSLRSGGINEQFF. The DNA of the CDR3 is TGTGCCAGCAGCCTTAGGAGCGGGGGGATCAATGAGCAGTTCTTC.

This clone was seen only a few times. The rearrangement links TRBV4-3 to TRBJ2-2; 7 nucleotides align to TRBD1. The CDR3 totals 18 residues. After removal of 0 bases from V and 1 base from J, the junction contained 8 bases not matched to a gene. Germline assignment: CDR1 LGHNA and CDR2 YSLEER. The CDR3 DNA follows: TGCGCCAGCAGCCAAGAATCCGACAGGGTGCGGAACACCGGGGAGCTGTTTTTT. Translating gives CASSQESDRVRNTGELFF.

This clone has only a few counts. This sequence joins TRBV5-4 and TRBJ2-1, with D possibly being TRBD2 (6 bases). The CDR3 spans 14 residues. The V end was cut by 3 bases, the J end by 4 bases, with 11 bases between. Germline-derived CDR1 and CDR2 are SGHNT and YYREEE (reference sequence). CDR3 in DNA: TGTGCCAGCAGCTATAGCGGTTTTTACAATGAGCAGTTCTTC. This encodes CASSYSGFYNEQFF.

This clone occurred a few times. The gene calls are TRBV28 and TRBJ2-5; 12 bases align to TRBD1. Trimming removed 1 base from V and 7 bases from J; junction bases left unmatched: 10. There are 17 residues in the CDR3. The V gene's germline CDR1 is MDHEN and CDR2 SYDVKM. In DNA, the CDR3 is TGTGCCAGCAGTTTATTCCTCGGGACAGGGGGCGCGGGGACCCAGTACTTC. It yields the protein CASSLFLGTGGAGTQYF. Looking up the rest from reference TRBV28 and TRBJ2-5 gives the full variable domain: DVKVTQSSRYLVKRTGEKVFLECVQDMDHENMFWYRQDPGLGLRLIYFSYDVKMKEKGDIPEGYSVSREKKERFSLILESASTNQTSMYLCASSLFLGTGGAGTQYFGPGTRLLVL.

V and J are TRBV10-1 and TRBJ2-7; weak D call: TRBD1 (5 bases). The V end was cut by 3 bases, the J end by 3 bases, with 15 bases between. The CDR3 loop spans 15 amino acids. Germline CDR1 WNHNN, CDR2 SYGVQD (reference sequence). This chain's CDR3 is CASSESGPPDYEQYF. DNA for the CDR3: TGCGCCAGCAGTGAATCAGGGCCTCCTGACTACGAGCAGTACTTC.

V gene TRBV7-2 combines with J gene TRBJ1-2, with unresolved D. The germline CDR1 and CDR2 sequences are SGHTA and FQGNSA. The CDR3 totals 16 residues. The germline V and J ends were trimmed by 4 bases and 8 bases, with 23 bases remaining between them. The CDR3 DNA reads TGTGCCAGCAGCTCTGTCGGTAGTTTAGATAGGGAGGGCTACACCTTC. Its translation: CASSSVGSLDREGYTF.

The chain is built from TRBV11-1 and TRBJ2-3; no definite D call. The germline gives CDR1 SGHAT, CDR2 FQDESV (reference sequence). Trimming cost V 4 bases and J 10 bases, with 15 bases left between them. The CDR3 contains 13 residues. The CDR3 region is CASSSGQFSAQYF. The DNA of the CDR3 is TGTGCCAGCAGCTCCGGGCAGTTCAGTGCGCAGTATTTT.

V is TRBV7-9 and J is TRBJ2-3, with a possible D match to TRBD2 (6 bases). Trimming left V 4 bases short and J 2 bases short, with 13 bases between. This CDR3 has 15 amino acids. Per germline, CDR1 SEHNR and CDR2 FQNEAQ (reference sequence). The CDR3 region has the DNA TGTGCCAGCAGCTGGGGAGGCGGAATCACAGATACGCAGTATTTT. Protein sequence: CASSWGGGITDTQYF.

This clone was counted only a few times. This chain links TRBV19 with TRBJ1-5, with TRBD1 as a possible D gene (6 bases). This CDR3 contains 16 residues. Trimming took 4 bases from V and 0 from J, leaving 13 bases between them. Germline V gene data show CDR1 as LNHDA and CDR2 as SQIVND (reference sequence). The CDR3 DNA follows: TGTGCCAGTAGTAGGCATGGGACAAATAGCAATCAGCCCCAGCATTTT. Encoded protein: CASSRHGTNSNQPQHF.

The chain links TRBV9 to TRBJ2-5; 8 bases fit TRBD1. The CDR3 is 15 amino acids. V lost 4 bases, J lost 0 bases, and 5 bases stayed unmatched. CDR1 and CDR2 (germline): SGDLS, YYNGEE. The CDR3 bases are TGTGCCAGCAGCCACAGGGGGGCAGACCAAGAGACCCAGTACTTC. Translating gives CASSHRGADQETQYF. The variable domain in full, with the rest retrieved from reference TRBV9 and TRBJ2-5, is DSGVTQTPKHLITATGQRVTLRCSPRSGDLSVYWYQQSLDQGLQFLIQYYNGEERAKGNILERFSAQQFPDLHSELNLSSLELGDSALYFCASSHRGADQETQYFGPGTRLLVL.

This chain connects TRBV30 to TRBJ1-2, with 7 bases identical to TRBD1. The CDR3 runs to 14 residues. V shed 2 bases, J shed 4 bases, and the junction held 7 bases outside the gene matches. Per germline, CDR1 GTSNPN and CDR2 SVGIG (reference sequence). The CDR3 region has the DNA TGTGCCTGGAGTTCCGACAGGGACCTCTATGGCTACACCTTC. Protein product: CAWSSDRDLYGYTF.

The chain couples TRBV9 to TRBJ2-1; D is perhaps TRBD1 (6 bases). The germline CDR1 and CDR2 sequences are SGDLS and YYNGEE. The CDR3 is made up of 13 amino acids. Trimming stripped 4 bases from V and 10 bases from J, with 15 bases between. CDR3 DNA sequence: TGTGCCAGCAGCTACGCAGGGGTATGGGAGCAGTTCTTC. Translating gives CASSYAGVWEQFF. The entire variable domain, with the rest obtained from reference TRBV9 and TRBJ2-1, is as follows: DSGVTQTPKHLITATGQRVTLRCSPRSGDLSVYWYQQSLDQGLQFLIQYYNGEERAKGNILERFSAQQFPDLHSELNLSSLELGDSALYFCASSYAGVWEQFFGPGTRLTVL.

This clone was detected only a few times. The V call is TRBV19, the J call TRBJ2-5; 9 nucleotides line up with TRBD2. The CDR3 consists of 15 residues. The V segment lost 3 bases and the J segment 0 bases; nucleotides outside the gene matches: 2. Germline-derived CDR1 and CDR2 are LNHDA and SQIVND (reference sequence). The CDR3 spells CASSISSGNQETQYF. The CDR3 nucleotides read TGTGCCAGTAGTATCTCTAGCGGGAACCAAGAGACCCAGTACTTC.

The V call is TRBV10-3, the J call TRBJ2-7, with 12 bases aligning to TRBD2. CDR1 and CDR2 from the germline V gene are ENHRY and SYGVKD. The CDR3 length is 14 residues. Trimming cost V 4 bases and J 4 bases; bases outside gene matches: 2. This chain's CDR3 is CAISGGTSGYEQYF. The CDR3 bases are TGTGCCATCAGTGGCGGGACTAGCGGGTACGAGCAGTACTTC.

The chain has TRBV5-4 and TRBJ1-2; weak D call: TRBD1 (5 bases). Looked up from germline, CDR1 is SGHNT and CDR2 is YYREEE (reference sequence). The CDR3 length is 13 residues. V was trimmed by 4 bases and J by 2 bases, leaving 9 bases between them. The CDR3 region is CASSPDKNYGYTF. Written as DNA, the CDR3 is TGTGCCAGCAGCCCGGACAAGAACTATGGCTACACCTTC.

This clone occurred a few times. This sequence joins TRBV7-9 and TRBJ1-5; D may be TRBD1 (6 bases). The CDR3 extends over 15 amino acids. Germline CDR1 and CDR2: SEHNR and FQNEAQ (reference sequence). Between the trimmed V and J ends, which lost 1 base and 3 bases, there was a span of 10 bases. This CDR3 is CASSLGTVVNQPQHF. The DNA of the CDR3 is TGTGCCAGCAGCTTAGGGACAGTCGTCAATCAGCCCCAGCATTTT.

This clone occurred a few times. The chain links TRBV5-1 to TRBJ1-5; tentatively, D is TRBD1 (5 bases). Between the trimmed V and J ends, which lost 0 bases and 5 bases, there was a span of 9 bases. Germline V lookup: CDR1 SGHRS, CDR2 YFSETQ. This CDR3 has 14 amino acids. CDR3 DNA sequence: TGCGCCAGCAGCTTGGAGGGGCTCGATCAGCCCCAGCATTTT. Protein sequence: CASSLEGLDQPQHF.

The genes are TRBV7-2 and TRBJ2-5; D ambiguous. Germline V gives CDR1 SGHTA, CDR2 FQGNSA. CDR3 size: 12 residues. The V gene lost 2 bases and the J gene lost 0 bases, with 1 base spanning the gap. The CDR3 DNA reads TGTGCCAGCAGCTTAAACCAAGAGACCCAGTACTTC. Protein product: CASSLNQETQYF.

This clone was seen more than once but under ten times. This chain joins TRBV7-3 and TRBJ2-1, with TRBD2 as a possible D gene (5 bases). In germline, CDR1 is SGHTA, CDR2 FQGTGA. Trimming pared 1 base from V and 8 bases from J, leaving 9 bases between. CDR3 length: 13 residues. The CDR3 DNA follows: TGTGCCAGCAGCTTAAGCTCGCGGGATGAGCAGTTCTTC. This sequence encodes CASSLSSRDEQFF.

This clone has more than one count but fewer than ten. The chain joins TRBV5-6 to TRBJ1-2; the D gene is possibly TRBD1 (5 bases). Germline CDR1 reads SGHDT; CDR2 reads YYEEEE. The V and J ends lost 0 bases and 3 bases respectively, with 9 bases between them. This CDR3 contains 14 residues. The CDR3 here is CASSLVGEDYGYTF. The CDR3 bases are TGTGCCAGCAGCTTGGTGGGGGAGGACTATGGCTACACCTTC.

This chain uses TRBV7-9 with TRBJ2-3; D might be TRBD2 (6 bases). There are 15 residues in the CDR3. With 3 bases removed from V and 3 bases from J, the gap between germline ends came to 13 bases. CDR1 is SEHNR and CDR2 is FQNEAQ in the germline V gene (reference sequence). The CDR3 DNA is TGTGCCAGCAGCTTCAGGCCAGGAGGGACAGATACGCAGTATTTT. This encodes CASSFRPGGTDTQYF.

This clone appeared a few times. V usage is TRBV6-6 and J usage is TRBJ2-3; perhaps TRBD1 as D (6 bases). CDR1 and CDR2 from the germline V gene are MNHNY and SVGAGI (reference sequence). The length of the CDR3 is 16 residues. V lost 4 bases and J lost 0, with 14 bases in between. CDR3 residues: CASSSGQLLSTDTQYF. The CDR3 region has the DNA TGTGCCAGCAGTTCCGGACAGCTTCTTAGCACAGATACGCAGTATTTT.